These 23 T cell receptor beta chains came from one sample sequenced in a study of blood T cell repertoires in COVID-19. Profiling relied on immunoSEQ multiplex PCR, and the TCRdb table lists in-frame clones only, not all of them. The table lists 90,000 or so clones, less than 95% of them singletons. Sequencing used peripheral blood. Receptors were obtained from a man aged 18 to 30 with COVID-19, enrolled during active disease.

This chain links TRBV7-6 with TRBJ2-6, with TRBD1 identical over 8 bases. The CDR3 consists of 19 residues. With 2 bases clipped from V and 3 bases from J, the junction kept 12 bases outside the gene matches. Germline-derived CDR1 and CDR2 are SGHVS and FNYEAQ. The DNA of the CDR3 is TGTGCCAGCAGCTTACTTCCAGGGGGCTTAAACGATGGGGCCAACGTCCTGACTTTC. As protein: CASSLLPGGLNDGANVLTF.

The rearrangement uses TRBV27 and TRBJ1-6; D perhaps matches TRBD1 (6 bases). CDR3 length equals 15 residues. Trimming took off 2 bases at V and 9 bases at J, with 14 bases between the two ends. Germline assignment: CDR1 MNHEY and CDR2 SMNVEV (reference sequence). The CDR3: CASSLGRGGSSPLHF. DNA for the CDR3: TGTGCCAGCAGTTTAGGCAGGGGAGGGAGTTCACCCCTCCACTTT.

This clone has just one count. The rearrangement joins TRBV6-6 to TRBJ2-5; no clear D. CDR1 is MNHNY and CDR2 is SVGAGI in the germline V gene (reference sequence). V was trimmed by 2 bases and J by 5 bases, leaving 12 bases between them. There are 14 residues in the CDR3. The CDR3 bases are TGTGCCAGCAGTTACACGACGACTTGGGAGACCCAGTACTTC. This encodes CASSYTTTWETQYF.

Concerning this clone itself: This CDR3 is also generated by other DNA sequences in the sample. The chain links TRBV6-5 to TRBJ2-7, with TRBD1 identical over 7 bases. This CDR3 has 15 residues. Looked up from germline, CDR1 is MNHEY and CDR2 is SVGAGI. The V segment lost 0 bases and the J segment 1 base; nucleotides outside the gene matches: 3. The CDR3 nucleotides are TGTGCCAGCAGTTACTCATCAGGGGGATCCTACGAGCAGTACTTC. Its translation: CASSYSSGGSYEQYF.

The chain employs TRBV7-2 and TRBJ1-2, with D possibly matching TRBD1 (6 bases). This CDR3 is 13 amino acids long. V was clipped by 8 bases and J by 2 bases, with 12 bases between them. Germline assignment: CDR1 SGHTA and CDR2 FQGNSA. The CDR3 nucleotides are TGTGCCAGCGCCTATGGGGGCAACTATGGCTACACCTTC. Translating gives CASAYGGNYGYTF.

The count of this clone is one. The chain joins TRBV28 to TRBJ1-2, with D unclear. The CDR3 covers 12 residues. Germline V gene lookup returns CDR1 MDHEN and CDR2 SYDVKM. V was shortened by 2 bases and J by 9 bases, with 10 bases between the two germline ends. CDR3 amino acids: CASSLSGTRYTF. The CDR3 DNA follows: TGTGCCAGCAGTTTAAGCGGTACCCGCTACACCTTC.

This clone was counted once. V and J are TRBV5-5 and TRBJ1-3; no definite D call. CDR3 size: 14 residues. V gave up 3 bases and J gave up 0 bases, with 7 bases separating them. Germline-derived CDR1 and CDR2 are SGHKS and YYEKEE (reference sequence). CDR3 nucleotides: TGTGCCAGCAGCTCGATTAGCTCTGGAAACACCATATATTTT. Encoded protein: CASSSISSGNTIYF. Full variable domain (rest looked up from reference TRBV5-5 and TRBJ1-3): DAGVTQSPTHLIKTRGQQVTLRCSPISGHKSVSWYQQVLGQGPQFIFQYYEKEERGRGNFPDRFSARQFPNYSSELNVNALLLGDSALYLCASSSISSGNTIYFGEGSWLTVV.

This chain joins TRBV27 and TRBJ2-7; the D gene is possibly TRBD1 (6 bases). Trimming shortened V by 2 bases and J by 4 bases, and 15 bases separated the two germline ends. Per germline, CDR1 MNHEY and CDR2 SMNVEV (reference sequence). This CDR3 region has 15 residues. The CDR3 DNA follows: TGTGCCAGCAGTTTAACACCCGGGACAAAGTACGAGCAGTACTTC. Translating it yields CASSLTPGTKYEQYF.

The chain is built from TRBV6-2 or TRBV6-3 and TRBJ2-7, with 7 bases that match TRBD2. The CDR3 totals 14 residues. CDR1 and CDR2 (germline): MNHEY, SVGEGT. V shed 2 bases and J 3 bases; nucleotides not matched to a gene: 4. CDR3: CASSYRDYLYEQYF. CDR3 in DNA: TGTGCCAGCAGTTACCGGGACTACCTCTACGAGCAGTACTTC.

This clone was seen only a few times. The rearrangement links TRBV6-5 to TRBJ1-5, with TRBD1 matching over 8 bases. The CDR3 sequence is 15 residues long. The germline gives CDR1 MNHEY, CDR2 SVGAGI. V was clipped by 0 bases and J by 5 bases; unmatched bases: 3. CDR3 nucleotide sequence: TGTGCCAGCAGTTACTCCCGACAGGGGCATCAGCCCCAGCATTTT. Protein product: CASSYSRQGHQPQHF.

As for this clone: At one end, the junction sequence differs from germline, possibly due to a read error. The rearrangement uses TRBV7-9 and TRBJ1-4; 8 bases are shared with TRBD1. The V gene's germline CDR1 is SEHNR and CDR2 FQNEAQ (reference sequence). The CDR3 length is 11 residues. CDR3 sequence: CAGETGEKLLF. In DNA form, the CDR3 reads TGTGCCGGGGAGACAGGGGAAAAACTGCTTTTT.

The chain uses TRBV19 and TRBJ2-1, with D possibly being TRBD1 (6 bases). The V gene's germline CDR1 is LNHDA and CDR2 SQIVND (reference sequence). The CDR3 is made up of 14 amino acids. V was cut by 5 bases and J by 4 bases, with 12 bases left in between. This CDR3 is CASSDRDKYNEQFF. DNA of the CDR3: TGTGCCAGTAGTGACCGGGACAAGTACAATGAGCAGTTCTTC.

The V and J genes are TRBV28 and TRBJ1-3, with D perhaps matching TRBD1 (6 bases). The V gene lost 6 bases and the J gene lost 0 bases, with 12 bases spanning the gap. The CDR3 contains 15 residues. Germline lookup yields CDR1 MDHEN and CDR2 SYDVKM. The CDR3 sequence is CASRGQSYSGNTIYF. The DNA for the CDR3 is TGTGCCAGCAGAGGACAGTCTTACTCTGGAAACACCATATATTTT.

The CDR3 nucleotides read TGTGCCAGCAGCGTAGGTCTTAGCGGGAGGAGCGGGGGACGAGAGACCCAGTACTTC. Translation gives CASSVGLSGRSGGRETQYF. The rearrangement uses TRBV9 and TRBJ2-5, with 10 bases aligning to TRBD2. Germline V gene sequence: CDR1 SGDLS, CDR2 YYNGEE. The length of the CDR3 is 19 residues. With 0 bases clipped from V and 4 bases from J, the junction kept 15 bases outside the gene matches.

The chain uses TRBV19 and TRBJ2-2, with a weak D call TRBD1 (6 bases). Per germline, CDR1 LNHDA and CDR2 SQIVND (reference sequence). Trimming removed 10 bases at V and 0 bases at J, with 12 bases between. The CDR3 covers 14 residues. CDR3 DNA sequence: TGTGCCACCCGAAGGACAGCGAACACCGGGGAGCTGTTTTTT. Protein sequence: CATRRTANTGELFF.

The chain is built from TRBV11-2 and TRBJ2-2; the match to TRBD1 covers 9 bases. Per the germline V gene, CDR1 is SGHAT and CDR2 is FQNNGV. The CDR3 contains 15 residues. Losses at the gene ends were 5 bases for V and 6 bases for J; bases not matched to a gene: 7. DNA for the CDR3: TGTGCCAGCAGCGGACAGGGGTTTATTGCCGGGGAGCTGTTTTTT. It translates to CASSGQGFIAGELFF.

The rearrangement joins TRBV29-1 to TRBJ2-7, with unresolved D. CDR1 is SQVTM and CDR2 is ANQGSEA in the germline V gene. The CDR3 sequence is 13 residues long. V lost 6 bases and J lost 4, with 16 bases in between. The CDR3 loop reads CSVRGGTKYEQYF. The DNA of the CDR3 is TGCAGCGTCCGAGGTGGTACTAAGTACGAGCAGTACTTC.

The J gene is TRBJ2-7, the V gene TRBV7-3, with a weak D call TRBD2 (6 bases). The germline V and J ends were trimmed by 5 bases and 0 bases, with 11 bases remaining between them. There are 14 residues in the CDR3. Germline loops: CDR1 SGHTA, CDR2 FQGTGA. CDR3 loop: CASSTDGSSYEQYF. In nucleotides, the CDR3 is TGTGCCAGCAGCACGGACGGGAGCTCCTACGAGCAGTACTTC.

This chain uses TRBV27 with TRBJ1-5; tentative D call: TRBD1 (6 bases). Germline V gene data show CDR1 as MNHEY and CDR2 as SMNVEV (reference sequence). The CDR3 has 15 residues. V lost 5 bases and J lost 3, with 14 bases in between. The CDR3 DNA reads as TGTGCCAGCAGTCGACTGGACAGCCTCAATCAGCCCCAGCATTTT. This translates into CASSRLDSLNQPQHF.

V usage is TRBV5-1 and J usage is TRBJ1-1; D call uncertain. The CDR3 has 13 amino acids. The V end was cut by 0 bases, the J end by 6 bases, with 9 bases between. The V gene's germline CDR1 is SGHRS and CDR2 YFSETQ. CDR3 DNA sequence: TGCGCCAGCAGCTTGGGTGACAATGCTGAAGCTTTCTTT. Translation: CASSLGDNAEAFF.

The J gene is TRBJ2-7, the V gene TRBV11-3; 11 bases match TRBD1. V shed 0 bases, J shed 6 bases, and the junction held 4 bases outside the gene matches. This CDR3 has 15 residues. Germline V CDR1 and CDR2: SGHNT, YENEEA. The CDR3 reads CASSLDGTGGSEQYF. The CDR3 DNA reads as TGTGCCAGCAGCTTAGATGGGACAGGGGGTTCCGAGCAGTACTTC.

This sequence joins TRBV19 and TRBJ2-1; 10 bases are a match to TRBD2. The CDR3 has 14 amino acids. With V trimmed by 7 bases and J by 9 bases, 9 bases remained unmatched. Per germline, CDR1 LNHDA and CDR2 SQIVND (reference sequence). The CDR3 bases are TGTGCCAGTATGCAGCGGGAGGGCCTCGGTGAGCAGTTCTTC. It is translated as CASMQREGLGEQFF.

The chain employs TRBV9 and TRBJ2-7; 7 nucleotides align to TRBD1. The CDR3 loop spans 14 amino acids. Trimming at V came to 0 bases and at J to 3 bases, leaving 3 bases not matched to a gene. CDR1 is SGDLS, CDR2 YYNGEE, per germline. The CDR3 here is CASSVDPGGYEQYF. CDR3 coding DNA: TGTGCCAGCAGCGTAGACCCAGGGGGCTACGAGCAGTACTTC.